The 10 T cell receptor beta chains below were found in one sample sequenced in a study of T cell responses to AZD1222 COVID-19 vaccine. TCRdb's table, derived via immunoSEQ multiplex PCR, lists solely in-frame clones and lacks some. Of 95,000 to 150,000 clones in the sample, approximately 90% are singletons; the top ten hold approximately 3.1%. This sample comprised peripheral blood, obtained on day 0 of AZD1222 vaccination. These receptors were taken from an adult in good health.

There are many counts of this clone. This chain joins TRBV7-9 and TRBJ1-3; D gene uncertain. The CDR3 has 14 amino acids. Trimming shortened V by 5 bases and J by 4 bases, and 12 bases separated the two germline ends. The germline V gene has CDR1 SEHNR and CDR2 FQNEAQ (reference sequence). The CDR3 nucleotides read TGTGCCAGCAGCCCGGCGGGGTTCGGAAACACCATATATTTT. It specifies CASSPAGFGNTIYF.

This chain links TRBV4-1 with TRBJ2-7; 10 positions match TRBD2. The CDR3 is 16 residues long. CDR1 and CDR2 from the germline V gene are MGHRA and YSYEKL. V shed 4 bases and J 4 bases; nucleotides not matched to a gene: 10. The CDR3 reads CASSRSTAGGLYEQYF. CDR3 DNA: TGCGCCAGCAGCCGATCAACAGCGGGAGGGTTGTACGAGCAGTACTTC.

The chain combines TRBV19 with TRBJ1-1, with D unclear. CDR1 and CDR2 from the germline V gene are LNHDA and SQIVND (reference sequence). The CDR3 length is 16 residues. V was shortened by 3 bases and J by 3 bases, with 17 bases between the two germline ends. CDR3 region: CASSMSPRGVDTEAFF. The CDR3 nucleotides are TGTGCCAGTAGTATGTCCCCCCGGGGTGTGGACACTGAAGCTTTCTTT.

The chain links TRBV5-4 to TRBJ2-1; possibly TRBD1 or TRBD2 for D (5 bases each). This CDR3 comprises 15 residues. The V end lost 0 bases, the J end lost 8 bases, and 15 bases lay between the germline ends. Germline lookup yields CDR1 SGHNT and CDR2 YYREEE (reference sequence). The CDR3 sequence is CASSLAGGPTDEQFF. The CDR3 DNA is TGTGCCAGCAGCTTGGCTGGGGGACCCACAGATGAGCAGTTCTTC.

This clone was counted a few times. The J gene is TRBJ2-7, the V gene TRBV2; D is unresolved. The CDR3 extends over 8 amino acids. The germline CDR1 and CDR2 sequences are SNHLY and FYNNEI. V shed 6 bases and J shed 7 bases, with 1 base lying between them. The DNA of the CDR3 is TGTGCCAGCAGGGAGCAGTACTTC. This sequence encodes CASREQYF.

The V call is TRBV7-2, the J call TRBJ1-5; D is perhaps TRBD1 (5 bases). This CDR3 is built from 15 residues. CDR1 and CDR2 (germline): SGHTA, FQGNSA. V was pared by 1 base and J by 7 bases, with 14 bases between. CDR3: CASSLEQGREQPQHF. For the CDR3, the DNA is TGTGCCAGCAGCTTAGAGCAGGGAAGGGAGCAGCCCCAGCATTTT.

This chain links TRBV7-9 with TRBJ2-7; D is perhaps TRBD2 (5 bases). Trimming took off 3 bases at V and 2 bases at J, with 14 bases between the two ends. Germline values: CDR1 SEHNR, CDR2 FQNEAQ (reference sequence). The CDR3 is 15 amino acids. CDR3 sequence reads: CASSLLGEEAYEQYF. The CDR3 bases are TGTGCCAGCAGCTTGTTGGGAGAAGAGGCCTACGAGCAGTACTTC.

The chain has TRBV27 and TRBJ2-6, with 8 bases matching TRBD1. Germline CDR1 MNHEY, CDR2 SMNVEV (reference sequence). With 2 bases clipped from V and 0 bases from J, the junction kept 21 bases outside the gene matches. CDR3 length equals 23 residues. The CDR3 coding sequence is TGTGCCAGCAGTTTAGACGACCCGAGACAGGGGAGGCCTGCGTACTCTGGGGCCAACGTCCTGACTTTC. This translates into CASSLDDPRQGRPAYSGANVLTF.

The chain links TRBV6-5 to TRBJ1-2; the D gene is possibly TRBD1 (5 bases). V was cut by 8 bases and J by 8 bases, with 18 bases left in between. The CDR3 extends over 13 amino acids. Looked up from germline, CDR1 is MNHEY and CDR2 is SVGAGI. In DNA, the CDR3 is TGTGCCAGCGGTCGCGACAGTTGGGAAGGCTACACCTTC. Translating it yields CASGRDSWEGYTF.

The V call is TRBV12-3 or TRBV12-4, the J call TRBJ2-7, with D hard to call. The CDR3 length is 11 residues. Trimming left V 5 bases short and J 0 bases short, with 2 bases between. Here the CDR3 reads CASSSSYEQYF. CDR3 DNA: TGTGCCAGCAGTAGCTCCTACGAGCAGTACTTC.